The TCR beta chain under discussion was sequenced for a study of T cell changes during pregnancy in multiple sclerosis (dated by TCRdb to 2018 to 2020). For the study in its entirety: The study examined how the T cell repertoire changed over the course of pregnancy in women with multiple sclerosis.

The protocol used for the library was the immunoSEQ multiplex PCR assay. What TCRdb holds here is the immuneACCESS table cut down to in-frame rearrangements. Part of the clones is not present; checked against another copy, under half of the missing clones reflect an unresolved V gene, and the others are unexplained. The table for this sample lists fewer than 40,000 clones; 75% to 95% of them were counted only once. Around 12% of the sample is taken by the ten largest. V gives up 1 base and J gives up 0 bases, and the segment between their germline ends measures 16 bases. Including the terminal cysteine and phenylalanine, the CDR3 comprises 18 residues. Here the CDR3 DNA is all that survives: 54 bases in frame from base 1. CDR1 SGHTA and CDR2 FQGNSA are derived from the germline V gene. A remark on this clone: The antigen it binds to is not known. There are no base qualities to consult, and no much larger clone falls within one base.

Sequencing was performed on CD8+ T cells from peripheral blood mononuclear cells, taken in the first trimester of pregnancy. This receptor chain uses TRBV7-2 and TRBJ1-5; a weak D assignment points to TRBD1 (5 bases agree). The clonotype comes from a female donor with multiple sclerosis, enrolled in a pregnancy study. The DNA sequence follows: TGTGCCAGCAGCTTAGGGCCGACAGTCCGTTATAGCAATCAGCCCCAGCATTTT. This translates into CASSLGPTVRYSNQPQHF.